Below are 17 T cell receptor beta chains sequenced from a single sample in a study of human T cells and chemical hapten exposure. TCRdb re-called the RACE reads with MiXCR, one entry per CDR3 protein. The sample includes 380,000 or so distinct CDR3 sequences, around 5.5% of them seen just once. Described time point: pre-sensitization, week 0. Noted treatment: therapeutic diphenylcyclopropenone sensitization with weekly scalp DPC. The source material was whole blood, sampled in connection with sensitization to the hapten diphenylcyclopropenone (DPC). All receptors derive from a young woman with alopecia areata. Some clones in this sample may be carry-over from other donors' samples.

This clonotype has a handful of counts. The V gene is TRBV12-3 or TRBV12-4, the J gene TRBJ1-5, with 7 bases aligning to TRBD1. V shed 5 bases and J 1 base; nucleotides not matched to a gene: 5. The CDR3 loop spans 15 amino acids. This CDR3 reads CASSPKQGSNQPQHF. For the CDR3, the DNA is TGTGCCAGCAGTCCTAAACAGGGGAGCAATCAGCCCCAGCATTTT.

This clonotype has more than one count but fewer than ten. The CDR3 DNA sequence: TGTGCCAGCAGCCTAACTATGGGACAGGGGACGGGCTACACCTTC. Amino acid sequence: CASSLTMGQGTGYTF. The genes are TRBV5-6 and TRBJ1-2; the match to TRBD1 covers 10 bases. This CDR3 has 15 amino acids. The germline gives CDR1 SGHDT, CDR2 YYEEEE. Losses at the gene ends were 4 bases for V and 8 bases for J; bases not matched to a gene: 11.

This clonotype turned up a few times. This chain connects TRBV15 to TRBJ2-5, with D maybe TRBD2 (6 bases). Germline V gene data show CDR1 as LNHNV and CDR2 as YYDKDF (reference sequence). The V and J ends lost 2 bases and 3 bases respectively, with 13 bases between them. This CDR3 region has 15 residues. The CDR3 nucleotides read TGTGCCACCAGCAGAACCGGGACTTACAAAGAGACCCAGTACTTC. Translating it yields CATSRTGTYKETQYF.

The V call is TRBV7-9, the J call TRBJ1-2; TRBD1 aligns across 8 bases. V was clipped by 0 bases and J by 1 base; unmatched bases: 10. The CDR3 runs to 18 residues. CDR1 is SEHNR, CDR2 FQNEAQ, per germline (reference sequence). The CDR3 nucleotides read TGTGCCAGCAGCTTAGCGCGCACCCGGGACAGGAGTAACTATGGCTACACCTTC. Protein: CASSLARTRDRSNYGYTF.

This clonotype was seen more than once but under ten times. The genes are TRBV6-6 and TRBJ2-1; no reliable D call. Germline CDR1 reads MNHNY; CDR2 reads SVGAGI (reference sequence). This CDR3 has 14 amino acids. V was pared by 7 bases and J by 6 bases, with 16 bases between. DNA of the CDR3: TGTGCCAGCATTCAAAATGGACGACCCAATGAGCAGTTCTTC. Protein product: CASIQNGRPNEQFF.

This clonotype has a handful of counts. The chain combines TRBV7-9 with TRBJ1-1; TRBD1 might be the D (6 bases). Germline V gene data show CDR1 as SEHNR and CDR2 as FQNEAQ (reference sequence). With 5 bases removed from V and 8 bases from J, the gap between germline ends came to 18 bases. This CDR3 region has 14 residues. CDR3 protein: CASSPRGAGEEAFF. CDR3 bases: TGTGCCAGCAGCCCCCGTGGGGCAGGGGAAGAAGCTTTCTTT.

This clonotype occurred many times. J is TRBJ1-5 and V is TRBV6-2 or TRBV6-3; D is possibly TRBD1 (6 bases). V gave up 2 bases and J gave up 5 bases, with 7 bases separating them. Germline assignment: CDR1 MNHEY and CDR2 SVGEGT. This CDR3 contains 13 residues. This CDR3 is CASSYRTDQPQHF. DNA for the CDR3: TGTGCCAGCAGTTACCGGACAGATCAGCCCCAGCATTTT.

This sequence joins TRBV7-9 and TRBJ2-3; 8 bases line up with TRBD1. The V gene end was trimmed by 1 base and the J gene end by 3 bases; junction bases not matched to a gene: 6. CDR1 and CDR2 from the germline V gene are SEHNR and FQNEAQ (reference sequence). The CDR3 runs to 16 residues. The CDR3 reads CASSLGGQGGTDTQYF. The CDR3 DNA follows: TGTGCCAGCAGCTTAGGAGGACAGGGCGGGACAGATACGCAGTATTTT. The complete variable domain, with remaining parts taken from reference TRBV7-9 and TRBJ2-3, reads DTGVSQNPRHKITKRGQNVTFRCDPISEHNRLYWYRQTLGQGPEFLTYFQNEAQLEKSRLLSDRFSAERPKGSFSTLEIQRTEQGDSAMYLCASSLGGQGGTDTQYFGPGTRLTVL.

This clonotype was seen many times. This chain links TRBV25-1 with TRBJ2-2, with a tentative D call TRBD1 (6 bases). Germline V gene lookup returns CDR1 MGHDK and CDR2 SYGVNS. Trimming took 7 bases from V and 7 from J, leaving 19 bases between them. The length of the CDR3 is 15 residues. CDR3 loop: CASMARGGRNGELFF. The DNA for the CDR3 is TGTGCCAGCATGGCCAGGGGTGGGAGAAACGGGGAGCTGTTTTTT.

The CDR3 region is CASSQNIGTGEEKLFF. The CDR3 bases are TGCGCCAGCAGCCAAAATATCGGGACAGGGGAGGAAAAACTGTTTTTT. The V and J genes are TRBV4-3 and TRBJ1-4; 10 nucleotides align to TRBD1. This CDR3 comprises 16 residues. Germline values: CDR1 LGHNA, CDR2 YSLEER. V trimming: 2 bases; J trimming: 8 bases; junction bases outside the gene matches: 8.

The chain links TRBV25-1 to TRBJ2-4; D possibly corresponds to TRBD1 (5 bases). Per germline, CDR1 MGHDK and CDR2 SYGVNS. The CDR3 contains 15 residues. The ends were cut back, 2 bases at V and 8 bases at J, with 16 bases in the middle. CDR3 nucleotide sequence: TGTGCCAGCAGTGAAACGAAAGTGCAGGGTCACATTCAGTACTTC. Translating it yields CASSETKVQGHIQYF.

This clonotype was recorded a few times. The chain employs TRBV7-2 and TRBJ2-3; D might be TRBD1 or TRBD2, each matching 6 bases. Trimming removed 5 bases from V and 0 bases from J, with 15 bases in between. The CDR3 has 16 amino acids. Germline V CDR1 and CDR2: SGHTA, FQGNSA. CDR3 sequence (DNA): TGTGCCAGCAGCACGTTCGGGGGCTCTAGCACAGATACGCAGTATTTT. Amino acids: CASSTFGGSSTDTQYF.

The sample holds a few counts of this clonotype. The rearrangement uses TRBV4-3 and TRBJ2-1; TRBD1 aligns across 11 bases. The CDR3 loop spans 18 amino acids. V lost 4 bases to trimming and J lost 3 bases; unmatched junction nucleotides: 11. CDR1 is LGHNA, CDR2 YSLEER, per germline. CDR3 region: CASSPKPTGTGGYNEQFF. DNA of the CDR3: TGCGCCAGCAGCCCGAAACCGACCGGGACAGGGGGCTACAATGAGCAGTTCTTC.

This clonotype was picked up many times. This chain connects TRBV28 to TRBJ1-2, with D possibly matching TRBD1 (5 bases). The CDR3 is 14 residues long. Deletions cut 11 bases from V and 8 bases from J, with 24 bases between. The V gene's germline CDR1 is MDHEN and CDR2 SYDVKM. The CDR3 DNA follows: TGTGCCTGCTTGGGCGGGGCGAGGGAGAGAGGCTACACCTTC. Amino acid sequence: CACLGGARERGYTF.

This clonotype was counted a few times. This chain joins TRBV7-9 and TRBJ1-1; 7 nucleotides line up with TRBD1. After removal of 2 bases from V and 1 base from J, the junction contained 4 bases not matched to a gene. CDR1 is SEHNR, CDR2 FQNEAQ, per germline (reference sequence). The CDR3 has 15 amino acids. The CDR3 DNA reads TGTGCCAGCAGCTTAAGGACAGGAGAGAACACTGAAGCTTTCTTT. It translates to CASSLRTGENTEAFF.

There are a few counts of this clonotype. The chain carries TRBV5-1 and TRBJ1-3; TRBD1 matches at 8 bases. From germline, CDR1 is SGHRS and CDR2 YFSETQ. This CDR3 spans 17 amino acids. After removal of 4 bases from V and 0 bases from J, the junction contained 9 bases not matched to a gene. CDR3: CASSRGTGPSSGNTIYF. DNA for the CDR3: TGCGCCAGCAGCCGTGGGACAGGACCGAGCTCTGGAAACACCATATATTTT.

This clonotype was recorded at least ten times. CDR3 nucleotide sequence: TGTGCCAGCAGTAAACGGGGGGGCCTGAGCACAGATACGCAGTATTTT. Encoded protein: CASSKRGGLSTDTQYF. The chain couples TRBV27 to TRBJ2-3, with 8 bases fitting TRBD2. The CDR3 runs to 16 residues. Trimming cost V 5 bases and J 0 bases; bases outside gene matches: 7. Germline CDR1 MNHEY, CDR2 SMNVEV (reference sequence).